The next 9 T cell receptor beta chains were all read from a single sample in a study of T cell repertoires in cytomegalovirus infection. TCRdb processed the reads anew with MiXCR; each CDR3 protein has one entry. The sample contains about 300,000 distinct CDR3 sequences, roughly 25% of which appear only once. Sequences were obtained from PBMCs. The receptor set was obtained from a human donor in good health (CMV status not recorded). Some clones in this sample may be carry-over from other donors' samples.

The chain links TRBV20-1 to TRBJ2-3; maybe TRBD2 (6 bases). Per the germline V gene, CDR1 is DFQATT and CDR2 is SNEGSKA (reference sequence). Trimming took 3 bases from V and 0 from J, leaving 19 bases between them. CDR3 length: 17 residues. CDR3 in DNA: TGCAGTGCTAGGGGCCACAATAGCGGATCTAGCACAGATACGCAGTATTTT. Amino acids: CSARGHNSGSSTDTQYF.

This clonotype was seen many times. V is TRBV7-2 and J is TRBJ1-4, with D possibly matching TRBD1 (5 bases). CDR1 and CDR2 (germline): SGHTA, FQGNSA. The V end was cut by 5 bases, the J end by 4 bases, with 14 bases between. CDR3 length: 15 amino acids. CDR3 sequence reads: CASSLGGQSNEKLFF. As DNA, the CDR3 is TGTGCCAGCAGCCTGGGGGGTCAGAGTAATGAAAAACTGTTTTTT. The complete variable domain, with remaining parts taken from reference TRBV7-2 and TRBJ1-4, reads GAGVSQSPSNKVTEKGKDVELRCDPISGHTALYWYRQSLGQGLEFLIYFQGNSAPDKSGLPSDRFSAERTGGSVSTLTIQRTQQEDSAVYLCASSLGGQSNEKLFFGSGTQLSVL.

The J gene is TRBJ1-5, the V gene TRBV6-5, with TRBD1 identical over 11 bases. The CDR3 is made up of 17 amino acids. Germline V gives CDR1 MNHEY, CDR2 SVGAGI. V shed 2 bases and J 2 bases; nucleotides not matched to a gene: 5. Written as DNA, the CDR3 is TGTGCCAGCAGTTACAAACGGACAGGGGGCGGCAATCAGCCCCAGCATTTT. Protein sequence: CASSYKRTGGGNQPQHF.

This CDR3 reads CASSRDRGFSGTGELFF. CDR3 bases: TGTGCCAGCAGCCGGGACAGGGGCTTTTCGGGAACCGGGGAGCTGTTTTTT. The chain is built from TRBV28 and TRBJ2-2; TRBD1 matches 10 bases. CDR1 and CDR2 (germline): MDHEN, SYDVKM. The CDR3 has 17 residues. The V and J ends lost 6 bases and 5 bases, in that order; junction bases with no gene match: 12.

This clonotype was counted a few times. The V and J genes are TRBV28 and TRBJ1-2; D gene ambiguous. With 2 bases removed from V and 8 bases from J, the gap between germline ends came to 9 bases. The CDR3 has 12 amino acids. The germline CDR1 and CDR2 sequences are MDHEN and SYDVKM. The CDR3 bases are TGTGCCAGCAGTTTAATAGGTCGGGGCTACACCTTC. Amino acids: CASSLIGRGYTF.

The rearrangement links TRBV7-4 to TRBJ2-7; 10 positions agree with TRBD2. The V gene's germline CDR1 is SGHVT and CDR2 SQSDAQ. This CDR3 spans 15 amino acids. The V gene end was trimmed by 0 bases and the J gene end by 6 bases; junction bases not matched to a gene: 5. The CDR3 DNA follows: TGTGCCAGCAGCTTAGCACGGGCTAGCGGGAGCGAGCAGTACTTC. Amino acids: CASSLARASGSEQYF.

As regards this clonotype: A read error may be the cause here, since a much bigger clone is one base away. The V gene is TRBV7-6, the J gene TRBJ1-3; the match to TRBD1 covers 8 bases. Germline V CDR1 and CDR2: SGHVS, FNYEAQ. This CDR3 region has 15 residues. In DNA, the CDR3 is TGTGCCAGCAGCTTAAGGACAGGGTCTGGAAGCACCATATATTTT. Protein product: CASSLRTGSGSTIYF.

The V and J genes are TRBV20-1 and TRBJ2-4; TRBD2 matches 11 bases. There are 14 residues in the CDR3. The V gene end was trimmed by 6 bases and the J gene end by 3 bases; junction bases not matched to a gene: 4. Germline loops: CDR1 DFQATT, CDR2 SNEGSKA (reference sequence). CDR3 region: CSALAGVVKNIQYF. The CDR3 DNA reads as TGCAGTGCACTAGCGGGAGTGGTCAAAAACATTCAGTACTTC.

This clonotype occurred a few times. J is TRBJ1-5 and V is TRBV6-5; TRBD1 might be the D (5 bases). Germline values: CDR1 MNHEY, CDR2 SVGAGI. This CDR3 comprises 15 residues. Trimming left V 5 bases short and J 2 bases short, with 13 bases between. The CDR3 nucleotides read TGTGCCAGCAGTCCCCGGGACGGAGGCAATCAGCCCCAGCATTTT. Amino acids: CASSPRDGGNQPQHF.